The 10 T cell receptor beta chains listed next were all sequenced from one sample in a study of spatial heterogeneity in lung cancer (dated by TCRdb to about 2019). The method was 5' RACE. The instrument was a NextSeq 500. TCRdb took the public reads, trimmed them with fastp at Q25, ran MiXCR for clone calling and kept in-frame beta chains. Rows are combined by CDR3 protein, so each entry shows the most common genes and DNA. This sample holds tens of thousands of distinct CDR3 sequences; roughly 5% were observed only once. The ten largest clones take up around 10% of the sample. This sample's time point label indicates: sample taken at primary tumor resection. Whole RNA extracted from tumor and nontumor lung tissue, or from cryopreserved PBMC samples, was used for TCR sequencing without cell sorting. The sample here was PBMCs, taken at surgery. All receptors come from a male donor with early-stage non-small cell lung cancer.

At least ten counts were recorded for this clonotype. This sequence joins TRBV15 and TRBJ2-1; D gene uncertain. V lost 0 bases and J lost 6, with 9 bases in between. Germline V gene data show CDR1 as LNHNV and CDR2 as YYDKDF (reference sequence). The CDR3 contains 14 residues. DNA for the CDR3: TGTGCCACCAGCAGAGATAGAAGGTTCAATGAGCAGTTCTTC. As protein: CATSRDRRFNEQFF.

This clonotype was counted ten times or more. This chain connects TRBV10-3 to TRBJ1-4; D is undetermined. This CDR3 contains 14 residues. CDR1 and CDR2 from the germline V gene are ENHRY and SYGVKD. V was pared by 3 bases and J by 8 bases, with 13 bases between. The CDR3 DNA reads as TGTGCCATCAGTGAAAGAGGGCTGGGGGAAAAACTGTTTTTT. This encodes CAISERGLGEKLFF.

This clonotype appeared a few times. The chain is built from TRBV7-2 and TRBJ1-1; no firm D call. With 5 bases removed from V and 5 bases from J, the gap between germline ends came to 24 bases. This CDR3 spans 17 amino acids. Per germline, CDR1 SGHTA and CDR2 FQGNSA. CDR3 in amino acids: CASSQDRTADEGTEAFF. CDR3 in DNA: TGTGCCAGCAGCCAAGACCGGACTGCCGACGAGGGAACTGAAGCTTTCTTT.

Many counts were recorded for this clonotype. This chain connects TRBV15 to TRBJ1-5; D ambiguous. The CDR3 is 14 residues long. Germline values: CDR1 LNHNV, CDR2 YYDKDF (reference sequence). The V and J ends lost 1 base and 0 bases respectively, with 4 bases between them. The CDR3 reads CATSRGNSNQPQHF. CDR3 in DNA: TGTGCCACCAGCAGAGGGAATAGCAATCAGCCCCAGCATTTT.

This clonotype has only a few counts. This sequence joins TRBV6-1 and TRBJ2-2; TRBD2 is a possible D gene (5 bases). CDR1 is MNHNS, CDR2 SASEGT, per germline. Trimming removed 8 bases at V and 4 bases at J, with 11 bases between. The CDR3 is 13 amino acids. This CDR3 reads CASDGGGTGELFF. The DNA of the CDR3 is TGTGCCAGCGATGGAGGTGGCACCGGGGAGCTGTTTTTT.

In this sample, this clonotype turned up many times. This chain connects TRBV5-1 to TRBJ2-7, with TRBD2 matching over 7 bases. After removal of 4 bases from V and 6 bases from J, the junction contained 7 bases not matched to a gene. Germline loops: CDR1 SGHRS, CDR2 YFSETQ. This CDR3 contains 13 residues. DNA of the CDR3: TGCGCCAGCAGCCCCGGGGGGAGTCCCGAGCAGTACTTC. Residues: CASSPGGSPEQYF. Together with reference TRBV5-1 and TRBJ2-7, the CDR3 gives the full variable domain: KAGVTQTPRYLIKTRGQQVTLSCSPISGHRSVSWYQQTPGQGLQFLFEYFSETQRNKGNFPGRFSGRQFSNSRSEMNVSTLELGDSALYLCASSPGGSPEQYFGPGTRLTVT.

The chain joins TRBV5-1 to TRBJ2-1; no clear D. CDR1 is SGHRS and CDR2 is YFSETQ in the germline V gene. The CDR3 is made up of 14 amino acids. Trimming shortened V by 7 bases and J by 0 bases, and 11 bases separated the two germline ends. The CDR3: CASRADSSYNEQFF. CDR3 nucleotides: TGCGCCAGCCGCGCAGATAGCTCCTACAATGAGCAGTTCTTC.

At least ten counts were recorded for this clonotype. This rearrangement joins TRBV30 to TRBJ2-2; D remains unclear. Germline assignment: CDR1 GTSNPN and CDR2 SVGIG (reference sequence). Trimming left V 0 bases short and J 3 bases short, with 11 bases between. The CDR3 runs to 15 residues. CDR3 coding DNA: TGTGCCTGGAGTGTACGTTTCGGCGACACCGGGGAGCTGTTTTTT. It translates to CAWSVRFGDTGELFF.

This clonotype was counted a few times. The V and J genes are TRBV14 and TRBJ2-3; D assignment may be TRBD1 or TRBD2 (5 bases each). The CDR3 loop spans 14 amino acids. Germline V gives CDR1 SGHDN, CDR2 FVKESK. Trimming removed 3 bases at V and 2 bases at J, with 9 bases between. CDR3 protein: CASSQVGTTDTQYF. CDR3 DNA sequence: TGTGCCAGCAGCCAGGTCGGGACCACAGATACGCAGTATTTT.

This clonotype was recorded many times. The chain links TRBV28 to TRBJ2-2; TRBD2 aligns across 9 bases. The CDR3 is 15 amino acids. Germline V CDR1 and CDR2: MDHEN, SYDVKM. The junction had 3 bases not matched to a gene; V was cut back by 2 bases and J by 5 bases. CDR3 protein: CASSLALAGTGELFF. The CDR3 nucleotides read TGTGCCAGCAGTTTAGCTCTAGCGGGGACCGGGGAGCTGTTTTTT.